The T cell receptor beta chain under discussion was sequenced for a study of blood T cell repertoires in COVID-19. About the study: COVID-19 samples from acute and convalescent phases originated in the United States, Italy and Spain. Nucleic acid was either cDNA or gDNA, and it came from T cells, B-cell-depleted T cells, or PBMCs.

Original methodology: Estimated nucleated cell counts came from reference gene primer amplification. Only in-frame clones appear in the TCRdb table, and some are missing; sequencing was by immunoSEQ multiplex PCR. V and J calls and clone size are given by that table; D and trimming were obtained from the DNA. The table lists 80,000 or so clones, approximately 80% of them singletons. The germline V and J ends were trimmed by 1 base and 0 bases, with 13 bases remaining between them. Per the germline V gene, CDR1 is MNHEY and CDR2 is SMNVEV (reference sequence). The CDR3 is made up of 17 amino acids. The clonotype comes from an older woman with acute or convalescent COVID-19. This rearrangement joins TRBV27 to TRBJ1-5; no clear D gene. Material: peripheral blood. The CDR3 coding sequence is TGTGCCAGCAGTTTATATGGAGGGTCGAATAGCAATCAGCCCCAGCATTTT. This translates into CASSLYGGSNSNQPQHF.